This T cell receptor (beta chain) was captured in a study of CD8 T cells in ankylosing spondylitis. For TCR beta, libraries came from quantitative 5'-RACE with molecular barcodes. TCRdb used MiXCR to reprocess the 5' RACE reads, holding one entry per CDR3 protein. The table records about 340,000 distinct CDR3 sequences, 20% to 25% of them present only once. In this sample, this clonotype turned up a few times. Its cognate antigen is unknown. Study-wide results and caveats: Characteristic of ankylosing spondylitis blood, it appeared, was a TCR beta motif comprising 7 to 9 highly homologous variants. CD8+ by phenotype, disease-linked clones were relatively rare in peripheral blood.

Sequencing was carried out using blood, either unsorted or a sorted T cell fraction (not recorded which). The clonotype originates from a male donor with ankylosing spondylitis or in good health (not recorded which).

CDR3 sequence: CASSPLRGSGELFF. The DNA for the CDR3 is TGTGCCAGCAGCCCTCTTCGAGGGTCCGGGGAGCTGTTTTTT. V gene TRBV3-1 combines with J gene TRBJ2-2, with D tentatively TRBD2 (5 bases). This CDR3 has 14 amino acids. Trimming left V 4 bases short and J 6 bases short, with 12 bases between. Germline lookup yields CDR1 LGHDT and CDR2 YNNKEL (reference sequence).